The 12 T cell receptor beta chains in this list originate from one sample, sequenced in a study of cytomegalovirus exposure and HLA in healthy donors. PCR involved 60 Vbeta and 13 Jbeta primers. Repertoires were generated with immunoSEQ multiplex PCR, while TCRdb's copy carries only in-frame clones and drops some. This sample carries around 140,000 clones, 65% to 85% of them seen once, and the ten largest clones take 3.5% to 5%. The sample was PBMCs. Source of these receptors: a male donor in good health and CMV-seronegative.

This clone occurred a few times. The gene calls are TRBV12-5 and TRBJ2-1; 9 bases are shared with TRBD2. V shed 4 bases, J shed 10 bases, and the junction held 8 bases outside the gene matches. Germline values: CDR1 LGHNT, CDR2 FRNRAP. This CDR3 region has 14 residues. The DNA for the CDR3 is TGTGCTAGTGGTTGGACATTAGCGGGAGAAGAGCAGTTCTTC. Its translation: CASGWTLAGEEQFF.

This chain connects TRBV4-1 to TRBJ2-7; TRBD1 agrees at 7 bases. CDR1 is MGHRA and CDR2 is YSYEKL in the germline V gene. Trimming took 1 base from V and 2 from J; bases not matched to a gene: 2. The CDR3 is made up of 14 amino acids. The CDR3 DNA reads as TGCGCCAGCAGCCAAGTTGACAGGGCCTACGAGCAGTACTTC. It translates to CASSQVDRAYEQYF.

This chain joins TRBV4-2 and TRBJ2-3; D is undetermined. The CDR3 spans 12 residues. Per the germline V gene, CDR1 is LGHNA and CDR2 is YNFKEQ. With 4 bases removed from V and 6 bases from J, the gap between germline ends came to 8 bases. The CDR3 nucleotides are TGTGCCAGCAGCCGCCTCGGGGATACGCAGTATTTT. Encoded protein: CASSRLGDTQYF.

CDR3 bases: TGCGCCAGCAGCCAACAGAGGGCGGGGCAGGGTCAAGGAAACACCATATATTTT. It specifies CASSQQRAGQGQGNTIYF. The V call is TRBV4-3, the J call TRBJ1-3; tentatively, D is TRBD1 (5 bases). Germline V gene sequence: CDR1 LGHNA, CDR2 YSLEER. V was clipped by 2 bases and J by 4 bases, with 21 bases between them. CDR3 size: 18 residues.

J is TRBJ2-2 and V is TRBV7-3; 9 bases are a match to TRBD2. Unmatched junction bases numbered 10, after V lost 3 bases and J lost 8 bases. This CDR3 has 16 residues. From germline, CDR1 is SGHTA and CDR2 FQGTGA. The chain's CDR3 is CASSFGAGGPWGELFF. In DNA form, the CDR3 reads TGTGCCAGCAGCTTCGGCGCGGGAGGGCCTTGGGGGGAGCTGTTTTTT.

This clone was counted between two and nine times. The CDR3 sequence is CASSSDRNTEAFF. In nucleotides, the CDR3 is TGTGCCAGCAGCTCGGACAGGAACACTGAAGCTTTCTTT. The V gene is TRBV7-2, the J gene TRBJ1-1; TRBD1 might be the D (6 bases). The CDR3 is 13 residues long. V was pared by 4 bases and J by 1 base, with 7 bases between. CDR1 and CDR2 from the germline V gene are SGHTA and FQGNSA.

This clone was seen only once. The V call is TRBV7-9, the J call TRBJ1-3, with D perhaps TRBD1 (6 bases). Trimming removed 5 bases from V and 12 bases from J, with 17 bases in between. CDR1 is SEHNR, CDR2 FQNEAQ, per germline (reference sequence). The CDR3 spans 13 residues. Here the CDR3 reads CASSRTESNFIYF. CDR3 DNA sequence: TGTGCCAGCAGCAGGACAGAAAGCAACTTCATATATTTT.

The chain has TRBV2 and TRBJ2-7; D perhaps matches TRBD2 (5 bases). Trimming stripped 4 bases from V and 3 bases from J, with 10 bases between. Germline V lookup: CDR1 SNHLY, CDR2 FYNNEI. This CDR3 has 13 residues. The CDR3 loop is CASSVRGIYEQYF. In nucleotides, the CDR3 is TGTGCCAGCAGTGTTCGGGGTATCTACGAGCAGTACTTC.

The CDR3 sequence: CASTLTGGVIPSGANVLTF. The CDR3 DNA sequence: TGTGCCAGCACCTTGACAGGGGGCGTAATCCCTTCTGGGGCCAACGTCCTGACTTTC. This chain joins TRBV2 and TRBJ2-6; the match to TRBD1 covers 10 bases. The CDR3 is 19 residues long. Germline lookup yields CDR1 SNHLY and CDR2 FYNNEI. The junction had 13 bases not matched to a gene; V was cut back by 7 bases and J by 1 base.

The chain's CDR3 is CASSEYQSGSSGNTIYF. CDR3 nucleotide sequence: TGTGCCAGCAGTGAATATCAGAGCGGGAGCTCTGGAAACACCATATATTTT. This chain uses TRBV25-1 with TRBJ1-3; the D is unclear. The CDR3 spans 17 residues. The V end was cut by 0 bases, the J end by 0 bases, with 12 bases between. The germline gives CDR1 MGHDK, CDR2 SYGVNS.

The chain recombines TRBV18 with TRBJ2-3, with a weak D call TRBD1 (6 bases). Germline CDR1 KGHSH, CDR2 LQKENI. This CDR3 is built from 14 residues. V lost 3 bases and J lost 6, with 13 bases in between. The CDR3 reads CASSPDRGLDTQYF. In nucleotides, the CDR3 is TGTGCCAGCTCACCGGATAGGGGGTTGGATACGCAGTATTTT.

This clone has just a few counts. The rearrangement links TRBV5-4 to TRBJ1-2; 7 bases agree with TRBD1. Germline lookup yields CDR1 SGHNT and CDR2 YYREEE (reference sequence). The V segment lost 4 bases and the J segment 7 bases; nucleotides outside the gene matches: 7. The CDR3 extends over 13 amino acids. Here the CDR3 reads CASSKDRDTGYTF. In DNA form, the CDR3 reads TGTGCCAGCAGCAAAGACAGGGATACTGGCTACACCTTC.